This section outlines one T cell receptor beta chain sequence together with its context. Its antigen is still unknown. No qualities accompany the bases; no much larger clone lies one base away. The data are from a study of cytomegalovirus exposure and HLA in healthy donors (dated by TCRdb to between 2016 and 2019). Looking at the study overall: In an earlier analysis of fewer than 750 of the donors, under 300 Gb of sequence data and 120 million or so unique TCR beta sequences from 150 million to 200 million T cells were reported. About 310 gigabases of sequencing data and approximately 84 million unique TCR sequences were included in an early release covering around 600 HLA-typed donors. The genetic ancestry cluster associated with self-reported Caucasian donors included around 76% of the roughly 390 genotyped donors. The study aimed to test whether cataloging public T cell receptors could reveal signatures of past pathogen exposure. The T cell repertoires of around 670 subjects were profiled by immunosequencing and related to cytomegalovirus serostatus. Along with the roughly 610-subject first cohort, a separate validation cohort of around 110 different subjects was used. The study combined high-throughput TCR immunosequencing, statistical association of individual TCRs with disease status, and machine learning to predict cytomegalovirus infection status. A later analysis re-analyzed previously published TCR beta repertoires from roughly 630 donors and added high-resolution HLA genotyping to study TCR occurrence patterns. In the later analysis, no new phenotypic data were used to find candidate immune exposures; instead, reliance was placed on TCR beta sequences and their occurrence across donors. In an earlier analysis of 587 of the donors, high-throughput TCR beta sequencing was used to judge whether each TCR beta V gene segment behaved as functional or pseudogenic. Alongside the repertoire data, information on donor age, sex, ethnicity and CMV serostatus was compiled. Genome-wide SNP genotypes for about three fifths of the 666 donors were used in a later genetic analysis, which treated that subset as a discovery cohort. Every discovery cohort repertoire had been produced on one sequencing platform. Class I and class II HLA loci were covered by the typing at four-digit resolution. The number of donors typed differed by locus, with roughly 620-640 for A, B, C, DRB1 and DQB1, over 500 for DQA1, over 600 for DPA1, and approximately 470 for DPB1. Several DR-DQ haplotypes were handled as single units for association and clustering, since linkage in the cohort was strong. Among 300 to 500 genotyped donors of the cohort, an average of about 220,000 unique TCR beta nucleotide sequences was sequenced per donor, of which about 18% were non-productive. Results and caveats for the whole study, not just this receptor: Correlated functional status among segregating V segments might be attributable to linkage disequilibrium, but an unknown experimental factor could not be ruled out. In a later analysis, the rate of TCR association differed among HLA loci, with DRB1 alleles having the most associated TCRs and HLA-C alleles having the fewest. Several of the top co-occurrence clusters appeared to be linked to parvovirus B19, influenza, CMV and Epstein-Barr virus, according to a later analysis. According to a later analysis, most CMV-associated TCR beta chains appeared to be HLA-restricted, and the HLA associations seemed to be driven largely by CMV exposure. While some public TCRs were present in many individuals, most TCR sequences turned up only very rarely across donors. According to the authors, the approach could potentially be generalized to other disease states and immunological phenotypes. The only immune exposure information available for the cohort was CMV serostatus. Because HLA typing was missing for some donors at each locus, association tests included only the typed subset. Roughly uniform sequencing depth across donors was assumed in presence/absence analyses, although this assumption may not hold. At a false discovery rate of 0.05, a later analysis linked about 16,000 TCR beta sequences to specific HLA alleles. The earlier analysis of around 600 of the donors excluded fewer than 20 rarely observed V segments, including chromosome 9 orphons, because counts were too low. The 87-base-pair reads could not distinguish some IMGT-functional V segments, including TRBV6-2 and TRBV6-3, so those segments were excluded. Three of the identified cytomegalovirus-associated TCR beta chains were confirmed in vitro to be specific for cytomegalovirus antigens. In the study, around 160 TCR beta chains were listed as associated with cytomegalovirus. In an earlier analysis of 587 of the donors, most TCR beta V segments were observed in productive rearrangements about 87% or about 30% of the time, broadly matching IMGT annotations. A further reported finding was that TCR beta sequences accurately predicted the HLA-A and HLA-B alleles for most subjects in the first cohort. In a later genetic analysis, fewer N-insertions in productive TCRs were reported among donors in an Asian-associated ancestry cluster than the roughly 700-donor mean. Only TCR beta chains were sequenced in this cohort, and the absence of alpha or paired-chain data limited detectable features. In a later analysis, HLA-associated TCR beta chains were found to be more clonally expanded and to have lower generation probabilities than equally common non-associated chains. An association between a missense DCLRE1C variant and V-gene and J-gene trimming of TCR beta chains was found in a later genetic analysis and replicated in an independent cohort. The sequencing pipeline was judged likely to have produced a cluster of highly shared sequence variants as a technical artifact. In both the original and validation cohorts, the classifier was reported to diagnose cytomegalovirus status with high specificity and sensitivity. When HLA alleles, especially DR and DQ, strongly co-occurred, TCR associations were difficult to assign to individual alleles.

Receptor libraries were prepared by the immunoSEQ multiplex PCR assay. The multiplex PCR relied on a mix of 60 forward primers for TCR Vbeta segments and 13 reverse primers for TCR Jbeta segments. A multiplex PCR assay on genomic DNA amplified the CDR3 region of rearranged TCR beta genes. Amplified TCR beta libraries were sequenced as 87-base-pair reads on the Illumina HiSeq System. The paper's processing steps were these. In a later analysis, 80 million or so unique TCR beta chains were counted across the approximately 670 repertoires, and about 10 million of these chains were shared by at least two donors. Raw reads were error-corrected and collapsed into unique sequences by a nearest-neighbor algorithm in which closely related sequences were merged to remove PCR and sequencing errors. To assign V, D and J gene segments, CDR3 sequences were aligned to IMGT reference sequences. For a sequence to be retained, a match of at least six nucleotides to both a V gene segment and a J gene segment was required. Rearrangements were classified as productive when the CDR3 lacked stop codons and remained in frame with V and J, and all other rearrangements were classified as non-productive. CDR3 was defined according to IMGT convention as the region running from the second conserved V-encoded cysteine to the conserved J-encoded phenylalanine. Sequences without an unambiguous match to a single V gene segment were excluded from the earlier analysis of about 640 of the donors. An earlier analysis of a few hundred of the donors classified V segments as functional when productive rearrangements were above 56.7% and as segregating when the standard deviation between donors was above 5%. A statistical classification framework was built for diagnosing cytomegalovirus status from the catalog of TCR beta chain sequences. In a later analysis, TCR nucleotide sequences were compared against IMGT/GENE-DB human TR gene sequences so that V and J genes could be assigned. In a later analysis, CDR3 sequences and most-parsimonious VDJ recombination scenarios were assigned using the TCRdist pipeline. In a later analysis, each TCR beta chain was defined by its CDR3 amino acid sequence together with its V-gene family, and reads lacking a unique V-gene family were excluded. A later analysis removed 592 highly shared, low-generation-probability nucleotide sequences to deal with suspected cross-contamination and a sequencing artifact. In a later analysis, a clonal expansion index was calculated for each public chain from normalized within-repertoire ranks of inferred template counts. Generation probabilities in a later analysis came from a VDJ recombination model fitted to out-of-frame rearrangements, and those results were checked against IGoR. In a later analysis, hypergeometric tests were used to score TCR-TCR, TCR-HLA and TCR-CMV co-occurrence, with a repertoire-size bias correction applied to TCR pairs. In a later analysis, false discovery rates were estimated by permuting HLA or CMV assignments 20 times. A later analysis grouped co-occurring TCRs with DBSCAN, adding TCRdist sequence similarity when clustering within HLA-allele-positive subsets. For co-occurrence clustering, repertoires with fewer than 30,000 or more than 120,000 public chains were excluded, along with roughly 5 repertoires with anomalous nucleotide sharing. TCRdb retrieved this table from immuneACCESS and kept in-frame rearrangements only. Not all clones are present; in checked studies, unresolved V genes account for under half, and no reason is known for the remainder. D and trimming were read from the DNA, whereas the V and J calls and clone size are those reported in that table. This sample holds 100,000 to 150,000 clones; roughly 83% were observed only once. The top ten clones comprise 20% of the sample.

The cohort was made up of 666 healthy bone marrow donors. Cohort members were all nominally healthy when sampled, although unrecorded immune exposures were likely present. The donor tested CMV seropositive, placing the donor among the 289 seropositive members of the cohort. Every donor gave a peripheral blood sample, and the peripheral blood mononuclear cells from that sample were used for TCR beta sequencing. The Qiagen DNeasy Blood Extraction Kit was used to extract genomic DNA from the blood cell samples. Trimming takes 4 bases from V and 2 bases from J, and the germline ends sit 9 bases apart. Reading from cysteine to phenylalanine, the CDR3 counts 13 amino acids. CDR3 DNA is the only sequence kept; it has 39 bases, read in frame from the first base. The germline V gene sets CDR1 to MNHEY and CDR2 to SVGAGI.

The clonotype originates from a man between 18 and 29 years old in good health and CMV-seropositive. Rearrangement joined TRBV6-5 to TRBJ2-7, with no confident D gene call. Sequencing was carried out using PBMCs. This receptor has the CDR3 CASSSSLAYEQYF. The sequenced DNA is TGTGCCAGCAGTTCGTCACTTGCCTACGAGCAGTACTTC.